These 16 T cell receptor beta chains were sequenced from one sample in a study of blood T cell repertoires in COVID-19. Sequencing was performed with immunoSEQ multiplex PCR; in TCRdb, only in-frame clones are kept and a portion is missing. The table lists hundreds of thousands of clones, 87% of them singletons. The sample comprised PBMCs or T cells enriched from blood (not recorded which). The source of these receptors is a woman aged 18-29 years with acute COVID-19.

The J gene is TRBJ2-2, the V gene TRBV7-9; 8 bases line up with TRBD1. This CDR3 is built from 16 residues. Trimming at V came to 5 bases and at J to 1 base, leaving 6 bases not matched to a gene. Germline CDR1 SEHNR, CDR2 FQNEAQ (reference sequence). The CDR3 loop reads CASSPPGTGNTGELFF. The DNA of the CDR3 is TGTGCCAGCAGCCCCCCCGGGACAGGGAACACCGGGGAGCTGTTTTTT.

The J gene is TRBJ2-7, the V gene TRBV7-9; the match to TRBD2 covers 11 bases. The germline V gene encodes CDR1 SEHNR and CDR2 FQNEAQ (reference sequence). The CDR3 is made up of 16 amino acids. The V gene end was trimmed by 6 bases and the J gene end by 2 bases; junction bases not matched to a gene: 9. In DNA form, the CDR3 reads TGTGCCAGCAGTCTTTATCGACTAGCGGGAACCTACGAGCAGTACTTC. Encoded protein: CASSLYRLAGTYEQYF.

This clone came up once. The V call is TRBV10-3, the J call TRBJ2-7; 7 bases are shared with TRBD2. Germline trimming cut 0 bases from V and 4 bases from J; bases unmatched to any gene: 6. The germline V gene has CDR1 ENHRY and CDR2 SYGVKD. The CDR3 covers 15 residues. The CDR3 DNA sequence: TGTGCCATCAGTGAGTCAATAGCGGGTGGGTACGAGCAGTACTTC. Translation: CAISESIAGGYEQYF.

The V call is TRBV4-3, the J call TRBJ1-3; the match to TRBD1 covers 11 bases. The CDR3 has 18 amino acids. Germline V gives CDR1 LGHNA, CDR2 YSLEER. V trimming: 0 bases; J trimming: 2 bases; junction bases outside the gene matches: 6. DNA for the CDR3: TGCGCCAGCAGCCAAGATAGGACAGGGGGCATTGCTGGAAACACCATATATTTT. Amino acid sequence: CASSQDRTGGIAGNTIYF.

V usage is TRBV28 and J usage is TRBJ1-2, with 8 positions matching TRBD1. The CDR3 has 12 amino acids. Germline CDR1 reads MDHEN; CDR2 reads SYDVKM. V was pared by 7 bases and J by 6 bases, with 4 bases of the junction left unmatched. CDR3: CASKGQVDGYTF. The CDR3 bases are TGTGCCAGCAAGGGACAGGTTGATGGCTACACCTTC.

This clone was seen only a few times. The rearrangement joins TRBV28 to TRBJ1-2; D may be TRBD1 (6 bases). The V gene's germline CDR1 is MDHEN and CDR2 SYDVKM. V was clipped by 2 bases and J by 4 bases, with 20 bases between them. The CDR3 runs to 17 residues. CDR3: CASSLPPPGQTPYGYTF. CDR3 nucleotide sequence: TGTGCCAGCAGTTTACCCCCACCCGGACAGACCCCCTATGGCTACACCTTC.

About this clone: The same CDR3 also results from other DNA sequences found in this sample. The chain combines TRBV23-1 with TRBJ1-3; 7 positions match TRBD1. TRBV23-1 is reported as an ORF; its role is uncertain. Unmatched junction bases numbered 8, after V lost 3 bases and J lost 0 bases. The CDR3 runs 17 residues. The CDR3 bases are TGCGCCAGCAGTCAGGATGAACAGGGGAGCTCTGGAAACACCATATATTTT. Residues: CASSQDEQGSSGNTIYF.

The chain carries TRBV27 and TRBJ2-7; 7 nucleotides match TRBD2. Germline V gene sequence: CDR1 MNHEY, CDR2 SMNVEV (reference sequence). The CDR3 runs to 14 residues. J was trimmed by 1 base and V by 6 bases; bases with no gene match: 6. CDR3 DNA: TGTGCCAGCAGATCTAGCGGAAAATCCTACGAGCAGTACTTC. It translates to CASRSSGKSYEQYF.

The chain joins TRBV18 to TRBJ1-6, with D perhaps matching TRBD1 (6 bases). CDR1 KGHSH and CDR2 LQKENI come from the germline V gene. This CDR3 contains 18 residues. Trimming pared 1 base from V and 0 bases from J, leaving 13 bases between. CDR3 sequence: CASSPRGTLSSYNSPLHF. The CDR3 DNA is TGTGCCAGCTCACCACGAGGGACACTAAGCTCCTATAATTCACCCCTCCACTTT.

This rearrangement joins TRBV9 to TRBJ1-1; TRBD1 matches at 7 bases. The CDR3 has 15 residues. Per the germline V gene, CDR1 is SGDLS and CDR2 is YYNGEE. The trim removed 4 bases at V and 5 bases at J, leaving 11 bases unmatched. CDR3 loop: CASSTRQGGETEAFF. The CDR3 DNA reads as TGTGCCAGCAGCACCCGACAGGGAGGCGAGACTGAAGCTTTCTTT.

CDR3 coding DNA: TGTGCCAGCAGTTTAATAACGAACTCGTTACCCCTCCACTTT. It codes for CASSLITNSLPLHF. J is TRBJ1-6 and V is TRBV28; no definite D call. The germline CDR1 and CDR2 sequences are MDHEN and SYDVKM. CDR3 size: 14 residues. V lost 2 bases to trimming and J lost 12 bases, with 14 bases between them. Drawing the rest from reference TRBV28 and TRBJ1-6, the complete variable domain is DVKVTQSSRYLVKRTGEKVFLECVQDMDHENMFWYRQDPGLGLRLIYFSYDVKMKEKGDIPEGYSVSREKKERFSLILESASTNQTSMYLCASSLITNSLPLHFGNGTRLTVT.

The chain links TRBV11-2 to TRBJ2-3; D gene uncertain. V shed 7 bases and J shed 0 bases, with 5 bases lying between them. Germline V lookup: CDR1 SGHAT, CDR2 FQNNGV. This CDR3 has 12 amino acids. The CDR3 sequence is CASTGSTDTQYF. The DNA for the CDR3 is TGTGCCAGCACCGGGAGCACAGATACGCAGTATTTT.

This clone was observed a handful of times. The same CDR3 arises from other DNA sequences in this sample as well. The CDR3 protein is CASSQGDGYTF. In DNA form, the CDR3 reads TGTGCCAGCTCTCAGGGCGATGGCTACACCTTC. The chain employs TRBV18 and TRBJ1-2; maybe TRBD1 (5 bases). The CDR3 is 11 amino acids. The V end was cut by 6 bases, the J end by 6 bases, with 8 bases between. In germline, CDR1 is KGHSH, CDR2 LQKENI.

This chain uses TRBV11-2 with TRBJ1-3; D ambiguous. V was trimmed by 0 bases and J by 4 bases, leaving 13 bases between them. The CDR3 has 16 residues. The germline CDR1 and CDR2 sequences are SGHAT and FQNNGV. CDR3 sequence reads: CASSLEGGLRGNTIYF. CDR3 in DNA: TGTGCCAGCAGCTTAGAAGGTGGGCTAAGAGGAAACACCATATATTTT.

The V and J genes are TRBV5-6 and TRBJ2-5; 10 nucleotides match TRBD1. CDR3 length equals 15 residues. The junction had 10 bases not matched to a gene; V was cut back by 6 bases and J by 5 bases. The germline V gene has CDR1 SGHDT and CDR2 YYEEEE. The CDR3 protein is CASIATGGAGETQYF. CDR3 in DNA: TGTGCCAGCATCGCGACAGGGGGCGCGGGGGAGACCCAGTACTTC. The full variable domain, rest sourced from reference TRBV5-6 and TRBJ2-5, is DAGVTQSPTHLIKTRGQQVTLRCSPKSGHDTVSWYQQALGQGPQFIFQYYEEEERQRGNFPDRFSGHQFPNYSSELNVNALLLGDSALYLCASIATGGAGETQYFGPGTRLLVL.

CDR3 protein: CASVWEVNQPQHF. DNA for the CDR3: TGTGCCAGTGTCTGGGAGGTGAATCAGCCCCAGCATTTT. The chain uses TRBV6-5 and TRBJ1-5; D call uncertain. The V gene's germline CDR1 is MNHEY and CDR2 SVGAGI. The germline V and J ends were trimmed by 9 bases and 4 bases, with 13 bases remaining between them. The CDR3 is made up of 13 amino acids.